This T cell receptor (beta chain) was observed in a study of tumor-infiltrating lymphocytes in primary liver carcinoma. Worth noting for this clonotype: What it recognizes is unknown. One end of the junction does not line up with germline, which may come from a read error.

Looked up from germline, CDR1 is PRHDT and CDR2 is FYEKMQ (reference sequence). The CDR3 spans 15 residues. Whole-study results and caveats: Tumor specimens were characterized by a significantly higher top-250-clone fraction than blood (p = 0.039).

TCR beta cDNA was prepared out of roughly 490 ng total RNA by means of a constant-region primer. Slightly modified ARM-PCR served as the procedure for the TCR beta libraries. These libraries came from three rounds of nested multiplex PCR. For 10 cycles apiece, the opening two PCR rounds ran with TRBV1-TRBV30 forward primers and a C-beta reverse primer. TCRdb redid the calling of the multiplex PCR reads with MiXCR, one entry per CDR3 protein. Seen here are about 320,000 distinct CDR3 sequences, more than 55% observed once, and the top ten hold over 15%. Blood RNA originated from unsorted whole blood, with germline DNA additionally extracted.

This sequence originates from a woman in her twenties or thirties with primary liver carcinoma and hepatitis B virus infection. The V gene is TRBV13, the J gene TRBJ2-5; D assignment may be TRBD1 or TRBD2 (6 bases each). The material sequenced was peripheral blood. The CDR3 loop is CAGSLGGLGQETQYF. CDR3 DNA: TGTGCCGGCAGCTTAGGGGGGCTAGGCCAAGAGACCCAGTACTTC.